What follows describes a single TCR beta chain. The CDR3 is made up of 13 amino acids. Trimming removed 10 bases from V and 1 base from J, with 13 bases in between. Germline values: CDR1 MNHEY, CDR2 SMNVEV (reference sequence). This sample stems from a study of blood T cell repertoires in COVID-19. Study context: Both acute and convalescent COVID-19 samples were obtained from the United States, Italy and Spain. From T cells, B-cell-depleted T cells, or PBMCs came the material, which was cDNA or gDNA.

Methods used by the authors: Amplification with reference gene primers provided the estimates of nucleated cell counts. Sequencing was performed with immunoSEQ multiplex PCR; in TCRdb, only in-frame clones are kept and a portion is missing. V, J and clone size are taken as reported in that table, and D and trimming were inferred from the DNA itself. Here the sample spans around 380,000 clones, roughly four fifths being singletons. The V call is TRBV27, the J call TRBJ1-1, with TRBD1 as a possible D gene (5 bases). The sample taken for sequencing was peripheral blood. This clonotype originated in a human donor with acute or convalescent COVID-19. The donor label of this sample is uncertain. The CDR3 sequence: CATATERNTEAFF. In DNA, the CDR3 is TGTGCCACCGCGACAGAAAGGAACACTGAAGCTTTCTTT.